This T cell receptor beta chain was documented in a study of blood T cells in healthy people across ages. Regarding the study as a whole: Among T cells, TCR beta diversity per million cells dropped roughly linearly as age rose.

Regarding this clonotype: Its antigen is not known.

A second PCR, run for roughly 6 to 11 cycles, used a sample-barcoded 5' primer plus a J-beta primer mix. TCRdb reprocessed the 5' RACE reads via MiXCR and lists one record per CDR3 protein. The table has 1.2 million to 1.5 million distinct CDR3 sequences, around 59% seen once. After removal of 4 bases from V and 7 bases from J, the junction contained 11 bases not matched to a gene. CDR3 length equals 15 residues. The germline V gene encodes CDR1 SGHRS and CDR2 YFSETQ. Input material: blood. This chain joins TRBV5-1 and TRBJ2-1; 7 nucleotides line up with TRBD2. The TCR comes from a man aged 18 to 29 in good health. The CDR3 bases are TGCGCCAGCAGCGGGATAAATTCGCGGGGGAATGAGCAGTTCTTC. Its translation is CASSGINSRGNEQFF. The entire variable domain, with the rest obtained from reference TRBV5-1 and TRBJ2-1, is as follows: KAGVTQTPRYLIKTRGQQVTLSCSPISGHRSVSWYQQTPGQGLQFLFEYFSETQRNKGNFPGRFSGRQFSNSRSEMNVSTLELGDSALYLCASSGINSRGNEQFFGPGTRLTVL.